This T cell receptor (beta chain) emerged from a study of OX40 agonist ivuxolimab in advanced cancers. Study-wide background: Aged about 20 to 85 with a mean of approximately 60 years, they were 75% to 85% male.

CDR1 SNHLY and CDR2 FYNNEI come from the germline V gene. The V end was cut by 5 bases, the J end by 3 bases, with 10 bases between. This CDR3 has 13 residues. The data were produced by immunoSEQ multiplex PCR, yet TCRdb's version contains in-frame clones alone and is incomplete. The sample consists of 45,000 to 60,000 clones, roughly 77% of them appearing once. Findings and caveats of the study: The study observed clonal expansion of CD4+ and CD8+ blood T cells by week 6 at 0.1 to 3.0 mg/kg. Determination of antigen specificity was not performed for the expanded peripheral T cells.

For this clone: What it binds is not known.

Samples of blood were obtained at baseline, on cycle 4 day 1, and on cycle 7 day 1. The chain couples TRBV2 to TRBJ1-2, with D maybe TRBD1 (6 bases). Source: CD4+ or CD8+ T cells sorted from blood, taken in a trial of the OX40 agonist ivuxolimab. This clonotype was sampled from an adult with an advanced solid tumor such as melanoma, head and neck, liver or kidney cancer. The CDR3 nucleotides read TGTGCCAGCAGTTACGCAGGGGACTATGGCTACACCTTC. Its translation: CASSYAGDYGYTF.